The source of this T cell receptor (beta chain) is a study of T-cell reconstitution after alpha-beta-depleted transplantation in children. The V end was cut by 5 bases, the J end by 5 bases, with 21 bases between. The germline V gene has CDR1 SEHNR and CDR2 FQNEAQ (reference sequence). This CDR3 spans 16 amino acids. Findings and caveats of the study: TCRbeta diversity was high at day 60 in some patients (a result of surviving recipient T cells and thymic progenitors). Fresh T-cell production supplied most of the T-cell counts and diversity seen one year after transplant. Two months or so post-transplant, alpha-beta T cells reportedly derived from several hundred expanded graft clones.

Ten or more counts support this clonotype. The antigen remains undetermined. Preparation of the TCRbeta library used unique molecular identifiers. TCRdb reprocessed the PCR reads with MiXCR, giving one entry per CDR3 protein. The top ten hold 5.5% to 6.5% of the sample, which has under 250,000 distinct CDR3 sequences, roughly 7% seen once. The rearrangement links TRBV7-9 to TRBJ2-5; the D is unclear. The clonotype was recovered from a boy aged 2-15 years with acute lymphoblastic leukemia, due to receive a stem cell transplant. The specimen was PBMCs, collected before TCRalphabeta/CD19-depleted stem cell transplant. The CDR3 coding sequence is TGTGCCAGCAGCGAACGAGTGACGGCTCTCCGGGAGACCCAGTACTTC. Protein product: CASSERVTALRETQYF. The full variable domain, rest sourced from reference TRBV7-9 and TRBJ2-5, is DTGVSQNPRHKITKRGQNVTFRCDPISEHNRLYWYRQTLGQGPEFLTYFQNEAQLEKSRLLSDRFSAERPKGSFSTLEIQRTEQGDSAMYLCASSERVTALRETQYFGPGTRLLVL.